Below, 2 T cell receptor beta chains from the same sample are listed, as sequenced in a study of identifying expanded T cells in peripheral blood. Here immunoSEQ multiplex PCR was the method, and the copy in TCRdb shows in-frame clones only, minus some. In the table there are 50,000 to 75,000 clones, over 75% of which are singletons. The sequenced sample was blood. Receptors were obtained from a person aged 18 to 75 in good health.

This chain uses TRBV11-2 with TRBJ2-2; D is ambiguous. The germline V gene encodes CDR1 SGHAT and CDR2 FQNNGV. Trimming cost V 5 bases and J 4 bases, with 14 bases left between them. This CDR3 spans 15 amino acids. CDR3 loop: CASSLGRILTGELFF. The DNA of the CDR3 is TGTGCCAGCAGCCTTGGACGGATCCTCACCGGGGAGCTGTTTTTT.

This chain links TRBV5-1 with TRBJ2-1, with 7 bases matching TRBD2. Germline assignment: CDR1 SGHRS and CDR2 YFSETQ. V shed 5 bases and J 3 bases; nucleotides not matched to a gene: 8. This CDR3 comprises 15 residues. Written as DNA, the CDR3 is TGCGCCAGCAGTTTTATTAGCGGGTTCTACAATGAGCAGTTCTTC. Its protein is CASSFISGFYNEQFF.